The following is a T cell receptor beta chain sequence with its context. Its antigen is currently unknown. CDR1 is SGHTA and CDR2 is FQGNSA in the germline V gene. Trimming took off 1 base at V and 8 bases at J, with 12 bases between the two ends. This CDR3 has 14 residues. The sample belongs to a study of shared clonotypes between healthy human individuals. Study overall: The plates for each donor numbered three CD4 naive, three CD4 memory, two CD8 naive and one CD8 memory.

General observations from the study: Against clonotypes common to all four donors, non-shared ones had lower generation probabilities. Blood was the sole source, and tissue repertoires probably differ.

Sequencing used immunoSEQ multiplex PCR; TCRdb keeps in-frame clones, though not all of them. The repertoire consists of around 1,900,000 clones, with 85% to 95% occurring once and the leading ten covering more than 1.5%. Terminally differentiated effector memory CD45RA+ cells were excluded from the naive CD8 cells, which were CD45RO-negative and positively selected for CCR7. The TCR sequence derives from a man aged 18 to 30 in good health. Some clones in this sample may be carry-over from other donors' samples. The genes are TRBV7-2 and TRBJ2-1; D not resolved. The sequenced material came from naive CD8+ T cells from PBMCs. The CDR3: CASSLVRAEDEQFF. As DNA, the CDR3 is TGTGCCAGCAGCTTAGTTAGGGCGGAAGATGAGCAGTTCTTC.